One and the same sample provided the 22 T cell receptor beta chains below, sequenced in a study of cytomegalovirus exposure and HLA in healthy donors. The PCR made use of 60 Vbeta and 13 Jbeta primers. The method was immunoSEQ multiplex PCR; TCRdb's version includes in-frame clones alone and lacks a portion of them. Of roughly 100,000 clones listed, roughly 80% are singletons. Sequencing was carried out using PBMCs. Every receptor here comes from a man between 60 and 75 years old in good health and CMV-seronegative.

This chain connects TRBV11-3 to TRBJ2-1, with 7 bases fitting TRBD1. Germline V gene data show CDR1 as SGHNT and CDR2 as YENEEA. There are 14 residues in the CDR3. J gave up 8 bases and V 1 base, and 5 bases lay outside the gene matches. The CDR3 spells CASSLVRDSYEQFF. The CDR3 DNA follows: TGTGCCAGCAGCTTAGTGAGGGACAGTTATGAGCAGTTCTTC. The full variable domain, its missing parts supplied by reference TRBV11-3 and TRBJ2-1, is EAGVVQSPRYKIIEKKQPVAFWCNPISGHNTLYWYLQNLGQGPELLIRYENEEAVDDSQLPKDRFSAERLKGVDSTLKIQPAELGDSAVYLCASSLVRDSYEQFFGPGTRLTVL.

The chain links TRBV4-3 to TRBJ1-2; 7 bases are a match to TRBD1. This CDR3 comprises 16 residues. Germline V gives CDR1 LGHNA, CDR2 YSLEER. V shed 3 bases and J 5 bases; nucleotides not matched to a gene: 12. CDR3 DNA: TGCGCCAGCAGCCACAAATCCAGGGGGGTCGGGTATGGCTACACCTTC. Translating it yields CASSHKSRGVGYGYTF.

The chain couples TRBV18 to TRBJ2-7; 9 bases are shared with TRBD1. Germline-derived CDR1 and CDR2 are KGHSH and LQKENI. The CDR3 runs to 16 residues. V lost 5 bases, J lost 2 bases, and 10 bases stayed unmatched. The CDR3 DNA is TGTGCCAGCTCAAACCGTCGGGGACAGGGCACCTACGAGCAGTACTTC. It is translated as CASSNRRGQGTYEQYF.

The V call is TRBV19, the J call TRBJ1-1; D is uncertain. The CDR3 runs 14 residues. The germline V and J ends were trimmed by 7 bases and 6 bases, with 18 bases remaining between them. CDR1 and CDR2 from the germline V gene are LNHDA and SQIVND (reference sequence). The CDR3 here is CASTRVGSNPEAFF. CDR3 nucleotides: TGTGCCAGTACACGTGTGGGGAGTAACCCTGAAGCTTTCTTT.

The chain recombines TRBV19 with TRBJ1-6; the D gene is possibly TRBD1 (6 bases). The V end was cut by 7 bases, the J end by 8 bases, with 21 bases between. The germline gives CDR1 LNHDA, CDR2 SQIVND (reference sequence). The CDR3 has 16 amino acids. This CDR3 is CASTKNRDETDSPLHF. CDR3 in DNA: TGTGCCAGTACCAAAAACAGGGATGAGACTGATTCACCCCTCCACTTT.

This chain connects TRBV18 to TRBJ1-2; 7 nucleotides line up with TRBD1. V lost 3 bases and J lost 8; bases outside the gene matches: 3. CDR1 is KGHSH, CDR2 LQKENI, per germline. The CDR3 length is 12 residues. The CDR3 spells CASSPDRSGYTF. The CDR3 DNA is TGTGCCAGCTCACCGGACAGGAGCGGCTACACCTTC.

This clone has only one observation. The V and J genes are TRBV5-1 and TRBJ2-6; possible D gene TRBD2, 5 bases. The V gene lost 2 bases and the J gene lost 2 bases, with 8 bases spanning the gap. Per the germline V gene, CDR1 is SGHRS and CDR2 is YFSETQ. This CDR3 is 15 amino acids long. The CDR3, as DNA: TGCGCCAGCAGCTTTACCGGGGCTGGGGCCAACGTCCTGACTTTC. This gives the protein CASSFTGAGANVLTF.

CDR3 in DNA: TGTGCCAGCAACCTGGGGGCAGTCCAAGAGACCCAGTACTTC. Translated, it gives CASNLGAVQETQYF. V and J are TRBV2 and TRBJ2-5; D might be TRBD1 (6 bases). Germline lookup yields CDR1 SNHLY and CDR2 FYNNEI. V shed 7 bases and J shed 1 base, with 13 bases lying between them. This CDR3 is 14 amino acids long.

The J gene is TRBJ2-1, the V gene TRBV2; D gene uncertain. Per the germline V gene, CDR1 is SNHLY and CDR2 is FYNNEI. V lost 6 bases and J lost 4, with 7 bases in between. The CDR3 length is 12 residues. The CDR3 DNA follows: TGTGCCAGCAGAAAACAGTACAATGAGCAGTTCTTC. Translated, it gives CASRKQYNEQFF.

J is TRBJ1-6 and V is TRBV19; TRBD1 is a possible D gene (6 bases). The ends were cut back, 4 bases at V and 0 bases at J, with 10 bases in the middle. Germline V lookup: CDR1 LNHDA, CDR2 SQIVND (reference sequence). This CDR3 is 16 amino acids long. The CDR3 is CASSNQGGSYNSPLHF. The CDR3 region has the DNA TGTGCCAGTAGTAATCAAGGGGGCTCCTATAATTCACCCCTCCACTTT.

V is TRBV19 and J is TRBJ2-7; tentative D call: TRBD1 (6 bases). Trimming pared 6 bases from V and 7 bases from J, leaving 22 bases between. The length of the CDR3 is 15 residues. The germline V gene has CDR1 LNHDA and CDR2 SQIVND (reference sequence). The CDR3 sequence: CASSREPGPRGEQYF. The CDR3 DNA is TGTGCCAGTAGCCGCGAACCGGGACCTAGGGGGGAGCAGTACTTC.

This sequence joins TRBV18 and TRBJ1-2; D perhaps matches TRBD1 (5 bases). With 1 base removed from V and 4 bases from J, the gap between germline ends came to 10 bases. Germline assignment: CDR1 KGHSH and CDR2 LQKENI. CDR3 length equals 14 residues. CDR3 region: CASSPQGLSYGYTF. The CDR3 DNA follows: TGTGCCAGCTCACCACAGGGACTCAGCTATGGCTACACCTTC.

This clone was picked up a small number of times. The CDR3 loop reads CASSEGGGATDTQYF. The DNA of the CDR3 is TGTGCCAGCAGTGAAGGCGGGGGGGCCACAGATACGCAGTATTTT. V is TRBV6-1 and J is TRBJ2-3; 9 nucleotides agree with TRBD2. Germline V gene sequence: CDR1 MNHNS, CDR2 SASEGT. This CDR3 region has 15 residues. The ends lost 1 base at V and 2 bases at J; junction bases unmatched: 1.

V and J are TRBV28 and TRBJ2-1, with unresolved D. CDR3 size: 12 residues. V dropped 8 bases and J dropped 6 bases, with 11 bases sitting between them. Per germline, CDR1 MDHEN and CDR2 SYDVKM. The CDR3 loop is CASGPVLNEQFF. The CDR3 DNA follows: TGTGCCAGCGGTCCAGTTCTCAATGAGCAGTTCTTC.

The chain employs TRBV7-6 and TRBJ2-7, with 10 bases matching TRBD1. The ends lost 5 bases at V and 6 bases at J; junction bases unmatched: 4. The CDR3 runs 13 residues. Germline V gene lookup returns CDR1 SGHVS and CDR2 FNYEAQ. CDR3 DNA: TGTGCCAGCAGCACGCGACAGGGGGCCGAGCAGTACGTC. This sequence encodes CASSTRQGAEQYV.

The chain joins TRBV6-1 to TRBJ1-5; tentative D call: TRBD1 (6 bases). Trimming pared 2 bases from V and 9 bases from J, leaving 11 bases between. This CDR3 has 13 residues. CDR1 and CDR2 from the germline V gene are MNHNS and SASEGT. The CDR3 DNA follows: TGTGCCAGCAGTGAATCAGGGGTGAGGCCCCAGCATTTT. Residues: CASSESGVRPQHF.

The chain combines TRBV5-4 with TRBJ2-5; D not resolved. The CDR3 contains 13 residues. V was shortened by 4 bases and J by 2 bases, with 9 bases between the two germline ends. Germline V gene lookup returns CDR1 SGHNT and CDR2 YYREEE (reference sequence). The chain's CDR3 is CASSPDMQETQYF. The DNA of the CDR3 is TGTGCCAGCAGCCCCGACATGCAAGAGACCCAGTACTTC.

The chain is built from TRBV6-4 and TRBJ2-1; D is unresolved. The germline gives CDR1 MRHNA, CDR2 SNTAGT. The CDR3 runs 15 residues. Trimming took 4 bases from V and 0 from J, leaving 10 bases between them. The CDR3: CASSVTVSSYNEQFF. CDR3 nucleotides: TGTGCCAGCAGTGTGACTGTTAGCTCCTACAATGAGCAGTTCTTC.

J is TRBJ1-5 and V is TRBV6-6; D perhaps matches TRBD1 (6 bases). This CDR3 has 14 residues. Germline V gene data show CDR1 as MNHNY and CDR2 as SVGAGI (reference sequence). V lost 6 bases to trimming and J lost 7 bases, with 16 bases between them. The CDR3, as DNA: TGTGCCAGCAGGGCGGGCGCAGGGGACCAGCCCCAGCATTTT. It codes for CASRAGAGDQPQHF.

The J gene is TRBJ1-2, the V gene TRBV5-1, with D perhaps matching TRBD1 (5 bases). The CDR3 sequence is 14 residues long. Germline V CDR1 and CDR2: SGHRS, YFSETQ. Trimming stripped 0 bases from V and 2 bases from J, with 8 bases between. CDR3 protein: CASSLAPGNYGYTF. In DNA, the CDR3 is TGCGCCAGCAGCTTGGCGCCAGGGAACTATGGCTACACCTTC.

This rearrangement joins TRBV7-9 to TRBJ2-7; a weak D match, TRBD1 (6 bases). From germline, CDR1 is SEHNR and CDR2 FQNEAQ (reference sequence). The CDR3 has 14 amino acids. Trimming stripped 7 bases from V and 2 bases from J, with 15 bases between. This CDR3 reads CASTLATGPYEQYF. For the CDR3, the DNA is TGTGCCAGCACCCTCGCGACAGGCCCCTACGAGCAGTACTTC.

The chain employs TRBV9 and TRBJ1-3; 7 bases align to TRBD1. This CDR3 spans 24 amino acids. Germline lookup yields CDR1 SGDLS and CDR2 YYNGEE. V trimming: 1 base; J trimming: 4 bases; junction bases outside the gene matches: 32. In nucleotides, the CDR3 is TGTGCCAGCAGCGTAACGGTGGACGGGGTTTGGTCGGGTCCAAACAGGGGAACCGGAAACACCATATATTTT. Translation: CASSVTVDGVWSGPNRGTGNTIYF.